Below, one T cell receptor beta chain is given with its context. The data are from a study of blood T cell repertoires in COVID-19. In the study overall: Sample material is recorded as cDNA or gDNA derived from T cells, B-cell-depleted T cells, or PBMCs.

Authors' analysis steps: Scientists estimated how many nucleated cells there were by amplifying reference gene primers. Assay used: immunoSEQ multiplex PCR; TCRdb lists only in-frame clones, some missing. D and trimming come from the DNA, and the V and J calls and clone size come from that table. The data contain 50,000 to 70,000 clones, about 87% of them seen just once; the ten biggest clones take up about 6.9%. The CDR3 is made up of 15 amino acids. Germline CDR1 reads MDHEN; CDR2 reads SYDVKM. V trimming: 10 bases; J trimming: 6 bases; junction bases outside the gene matches: 10. The receptor comes from a man in his sixties with active or convalescent COVID-19. The chain is built from TRBV28 and TRBJ1-6; TRBD1 aligns across 9 bases. Specimen: peripheral blood. The chain's CDR3 is CATPQGDRANSPLHF. The DNA for the CDR3 is TGTGCCACCCCTCAGGGGGACAGGGCTAATTCACCCCTCCACTTT. Full variable domain (outside the CDR3, taken from reference TRBV28 and TRBJ1-6): DVKVTQSSRYLVKRTGEKVFLECVQDMDHENMFWYRQDPGLGLRLIYFSYDVKMKEKGDIPEGYSVSREKKERFSLILESASTNQTSMYLCATPQGDRANSPLHFGNGTRLTVT.